This T cell receptor beta chain emerged from a study of Ad26.COV2.S vaccination and SARS-CoV-2 variants. Turning to the study itself: Participants got Ad26.COV2.S intramuscularly, once or twice 56 days apart.

Germline V CDR1 and CDR2: SGHRS, YFSETQ. This CDR3 is 14 amino acids long. V was cut by 0 bases and J by 6 bases, with 9 bases left in between. Treatment specified: roughly 20 received Ad26.COV2.S at low or high dose, single or two shots; 5 received placebo; per-sample allocation not given. All samples were drawn on day 63, counting from the first vaccine or placebo injection. Sequencing used immunoSEQ multiplex PCR; TCRdb keeps in-frame clones, though not all of them. The sample records around 300,000 clones, approximately 90% being singletons. The clonotype originates from a person between 18 and 59 years old who received the Ad26.COV2.S COVID-19 vaccine or a placebo. This chain links TRBV5-1 with TRBJ1-4; D is undetermined. The material was peripheral blood, obtained in a trial of Ad26.COV2.S vaccine versus placebo. Here the CDR3 DNA reads TGCGCCAGCAGCTTGGGGATAGAGGATGAAAAACTGTTTTTT. As protein: CASSLGIEDEKLFF.